This T cell receptor (beta chain) was found in a study of T cell responses to AZD1222 COVID-19 vaccine. This table comes from immunoSEQ multiplex PCR, and its TCRdb copy is limited to in-frame clones, with some not included. The sample includes about 140,000 clones, 90% to 95% seen only once; the top ten take over 0.9%. Study-level points and caveats: The peak T cell response came first, and repertoires were sampled only after it. Researchers report vaccine-associated CD4 TCRs spanning spike, with dominance at 160-218 and 743-854. Among spike-specific TCRs, nearly half reportedly target unmutated variant regions.

For this clone: Its antigen is still unknown.

CDR1 is SNHLY, CDR2 FYNNEI, per germline. Losses at the gene ends were 4 bases for V and 0 bases for J; bases not matched to a gene: 18. This CDR3 comprises 20 residues. Material: peripheral blood, obtained on day 0 of MenACWY control vaccination. This receptor was identified in an adult in good health. This sequence joins TRBV2 and TRBJ1-1, with TRBD1 matching over 9 bases. The CDR3 region is CASSGHEPGQGRYLNTEAFF. The CDR3 nucleotides are TGTGCCAGCAGTGGCCATGAACCGGGACAGGGACGATACCTGAACACTGAAGCTTTCTTT.